The rows below give T cell receptor beta chains drawn from one sample of a study of radiotherapy plus CTLA-4 blockade in lung cancer. This table comes from immunoSEQ multiplex PCR, and its TCRdb copy is limited to in-frame clones, with some not included. The table shows about 95,000 clones, with 83% occurring only once. Sample: peripheral blood, taken from a patient treated with radiotherapy plus ipilimumab. These TCRs come from a human donor with non-small cell lung cancer who had stable disease on radiotherapy plus ipilimumab. Each CDR3 is given without its conserved first and last residue.

j_call v_call cdr3_aa
TRBJ2-7 TRBV19 ASSRDRGDEQY
TRBJ1-3 TRBV28 ASSLVGSGNTIY
TRBJ2-5 TRBV28 ASSLSGATGEETQY
TRBJ1-4 TRBV18 ASSPQPAGLGEKLF
TRBJ1-6 TRBV30 AWMVGQGYSPLH
TRBJ2-3 TRBV7-9 ASSLQGSTDTQY
TRBJ2-1 TRBV19 ASSKGTSGSQADEQF
TRBJ1-3 TRBV5-8 ASSLDGGTGNTIY
TRBJ1-5 TRBV19 ASSIGAGGNQPQH
TRBJ2-1 TRBV6-6 ACWADYNEQF
TRBJ1-3 TRBV5-6 ASSNGQGNTIY
TRBJ1-1 TRBV28 ASSLPGQGGTEAF
TRBJ2-1 TRBV9 ASSVGSGFYNEQF
TRBJ1-2 TRBV6-1 ASRETGSYGYT
TRBJ2-5 TRBV7-8 ASSDPQGMYQETQY
TRBJ2-4 TRBV5-3 ARRADRLAKNIQY
TRBJ2-7 TRBV11-1 ASSVDRVYEQY
TRBJ1-1 TRBV9 ASSPTGGANTEAF
TRBJ1-1 TRBV4-2 ASSQDDREAEAF
TRBJ2-1 TRBV7-2 ASSFRTGQEQF
TRBJ2-2 TRBV28 ASSGGPNTGELF
TRBJ2-3 TRBV2 ASSEGGTATDTQY
TRBJ2-7 TRBV28 ASSFDRGQY
TRBJ1-2 TRBV30 ASTWDLNYGYT
TRBJ1-2 TRBV19 ASSPRRSYGYT
TRBJ1-1 TRBV2 ASSETGPTREAF
TRBJ2-7 TRBV9 ASSVQSNGYEQY
. TRBV7-9 ASSPGGLDEQY
TRBJ1-5 TRBV5-8 ASSPGPGRNQPQH
TRBJ2-2 TRBV5-1 ASSLGQGTGELF
TRBJ1-4 TRBV7-9 ASSLVKGGIEKLF
TRBJ1-5 TRBV27 ASRSRTGSGAMLPPQH
TRBJ2-5 TRBV27 ASSLRPSGRVGLRQDMAQY
TRBJ2-3 TRBV11-2 ASSFGQPLVRTDTQY
TRBJ1-1 TRBV6-6 ASRLNTEAF
TRBJ1-5 TRBV5-1 ASRRGPDPNQPQH
TRBJ1-5 TRBV28 ASSFPGQGASHQPQH
TRBJ1-2 TRBV27 ASSSQRERAYGYT
TRBJ1-4 TRBV28 ASSLLDRLNEKLF
TRBJ2-1 TRBV28 ASSTRDGGYNEQF
TRBJ2-7 TRBV5-1 ASSSQTGRDEQY
TRBJ2-1 TRBV5-1 ASSLDPGAEQF
TRBJ2-3 TRBV5-7 ASTPRGSVILSTDTQY
TRBJ1-2 TRBV20-1 SARWRGVGT
TRBJ2-7 TRBV27 ASSRDRGYEQY
TRBJ1-1 TRBV19 ASSIVEGLNTEAF
TRBJ1-6 TRBV6-5 ASRTVGYNSPLH
TRBJ1-3 TRBV4-2 ASSQISFSGNTIY
TRBJ2-6 TRBV5-8 ASSLTRGVGSSSGANVLT
TRBJ1-1 TRBV30 AWSVKGQINTEAF
TRBJ2-3 TRBV5-1 ASSSVADTQY
TRBJ2-5 TRBV7-9 ASSRELTGGRETQY
TRBJ2-6 TRBV19 ASSKEGTASVLT
TRBJ1-4 TRBV18 ASSPRTGTNEKLF
TRBJ2-5 TRBV5-1 ASSSQLGETQY